Listed below are T cell receptor beta chains from one sample, sequenced in a study of identical twins. TCRdb reprocessed the 5' RACE reads via MiXCR and lists one record per CDR3 protein. This repertoire shows a few hundred thousand distinct CDR3 sequences, 8% to 11% found once; its top ten account for more than 8.5%. Input material: memory T cells sorted from blood. These receptors originate from a man aged 45-60 years in good health. The CDR3 runs from the conserved cysteine through the conserved F or W. Fields, in order: J gene, D gene, V gene, clone size, CDR3 protein, CDR3 DNA. The D gene is left open where the match is weak. Clone size is shown for a subset of rows, as once, few, many or a class of expanded clone.

J: TRBJ2-2; D: NA; V: TRBV3-1; size: NA; CDR3: CASSTGTTNTGELFFF; DNA: NA
J: TRBJ2-7; D: TRBD1; V: TRBV6-1; size: many; CDR3: CASRSTGQGNYEQYF; DNA: TGTGCCAGCAGGAGTACGGGACAGGGCAACTACGAGCAGTACTTC
J: TRBJ2-2; D: TRBD2; V: TRBV28; size: many; CDR3: CASSLRPGRDTGELFF; DNA: TGTGCCAGCAGTTTACGGCCGGGGAGGGATACCGGGGAGCTGTTTTTT
J: TRBJ2-1; D: TRBD2; V: TRBV11-2; size: NA; CDR3: CASSRPTGLAGGISYNEQFF; DNA: TGTGCCAGCAGCCGCCCCACCGGACTAGCGGGGGGGATCTCCTACAATGAGCAGTTCTTC
J: TRBJ2-3; D: NA; V: TRBV5-5; size: many; CDR3: CASSYDGWASTDTQYF; DNA: TGTGCCAGCAGTTATGATGGATGGGCGAGCACAGATACGCAGTATTTT
J: TRBJ2-5; D: TRBD1; V: TRBV10-3; size: NA; CDR3: CAISLAGGGETQYF; DNA: TGTGCCATCAGTTTGGCAGGGGGCGGGGAGACCCAGTACTTC
J: TRBJ2-1; D: NA; V: TRBV7-9; size: few; CDR3: CASSPWDTYNEQFF; DNA: TGTGCCAGCAGCCCCTGGGACACATACAATGAGCAGTTCTTC
J: TRBJ2-1; D: NA; V: TRBV7-9; size: many; CDR3: CASSFPNSYNEQFF; DNA: TGTGCCAGCAGCTTCCCCAACTCCTACAATGAGCAGTTCTTC
J: TRBJ2-3; D: TRBD1; V: TRBV29-1; size: many; CDR3: CSVSGQVTDTQYF; DNA: TGCAGCGTTTCGGGACAGGTAACAGATACGCAGTATTTT
J: TRBJ2-7; D: TRBD1; V: TRBV7-9; size: many; CDR3: CASSPRDRSYEQYF; DNA: TGTGCCAGCAGCCCCCGGGACAGATCCTACGAGCAGTACTTC
J: TRBJ2-1; D: TRBD2; V: TRBV20-1; size: few; CDR3: CSARVVRGSGTYNEQFF; DNA: TGCAGTGCTAGAGTGGTGCGCGGGAGTGGAACATACAATGAGCAGTTCTTC
J: TRBJ2-3; D: TRBD2; V: TRBV5-5; size: few; CDR3: CASSLGLRLAGTDTQYF; DNA: TGTGCCAGCAGCTTGGGTCTCCGCCTAGCGGGCACAGATACGCAGTATTTT
J: TRBJ2-7; D: TRBD2; V: TRBV6-5; size: many; CDR3: CASSYSTSGRPSSYEQYF; DNA: TGTGCCAGCAGTTACTCGACTAGCGGGAGGCCAAGCTCCTACGAGCAGTACTTC
J: TRBJ1-1; D: NA; V: TRBV28; size: once; CDR3: CASRFPHGRHTEAFF; DNA: TGTGCCAGCAGATTCCCCCACGGTAGACACACTGAAGCTTTCTTT
J: TRBJ1-1; D: NA; V: TRBV15; size: many; CDR3: CATSRDRGRLKNTEAFF; DNA: TGTGCCACCAGCAGAGATCGGGGGCGACTGAAGAACACTGAAGCTTTCTTT
J: TRBJ2-1; D: TRBD1; V: TRBV10-3; size: many; CDR3: CAISQGQGARNEQFF; DNA: TGTGCCATCAGTCAGGGACAGGGGGCGCGGAATGAGCAGTTCTTC
J: TRBJ2-2; D: NA; V: TRBV6-1; size: many; CDR3: CASREGSNTGELFF; DNA: TGTGCCAGCAGGGAGGGATCCAACACCGGGGAGCTGTTTTTT
J: TRBJ1-5; D: TRBD1; V: TRBV16; size: NA; CDR3: CASSQFEQGVNQPQHF; DNA: TGTGCCAGCAGCCAATTTGAACAGGGGGTGAATCAGCCCCAGCATTTT
J: TRBJ1-2; D: NA; V: TRBV7-6; size: many; CDR3: CASSLAAAASDGYTF; DNA: TGTGCCAGCAGCTTAGCCGCGGCGGCGTCGGATGGCTACACCTTC
J: TRBJ1-4; D: NA; V: TRBV5-1; size: NA; CDR3: CASSLADGGGELFF; DNA: TGCGCCAGCAGCTTGGCCGACGGAGGGGGTGAACTGTTTTTT
J: TRBJ2-1; D: NA; V: TRBV6-5; size: few; CDR3: CASSYIRNNEQFF; DNA: TGTGCCAGCAGTTACATCCGGAACAATGAGCAGTTCTTC
J: TRBJ2-5; D: NA; V: TRBV3-1; size: NA; CDR3: CASSPKYVSQYF; DNA: TGTGCCAGCAGCCCCAAATATGTATCCCAGTACTTC
J: TRBJ2-7; D: NA; V: TRBV28; size: few; CDR3: CASSLIHRDYEQYF; DNA: TGTGCCAGCAGTTTGATTCACAGAGACTACGAGCAGTACTTC
J: TRBJ2-3; D: TRBD2; V: TRBV20-1; size: many; CDR3: CSAGTSGARRTDTQYF; DNA: TGCAGTGCCGGGACTAGCGGGGCTCGACGCACAGATACGCAGTATTTT
J: TRBJ2-4; D: NA; V: TRBV5-1; size: many; CDR3: CASSFGPGGLAKNIQYF; DNA: NA
J: TRBJ1-3; D: NA; V: TRBV12-3/TRBV12-4; size: NA; CDR3: CASSYQSSGNTIYF; DNA: TGTGCCAGCAGTTACCAGAGCTCTGGAAACACCATATATTTT
J: TRBJ2-7; D: TRBD1; V: TRBV4-2; size: many; CDR3: CASSFRWTGDYEQYF; DNA: TGTGCCAGCAGCTTCCGATGGACAGGCGACTACGAGCAGTACTTC
J: TRBJ1-5; D: NA; V: TRBV7-9; size: NA; CDR3: CASSLEGGPQHF; DNA: TGTGCCAGCAGCTTAGAGGGAGGGCCCCAGCATTTT
J: TRBJ2-7; D: NA; V: TRBV4-3; size: NA; CDR3: CASSQTRTAFYEQYF; DNA: TGCGCCAGCAGCCAGACTCGGACCGCATTCTACGAGCAGTACTTC
J: TRBJ2-7; D: TRBD1; V: TRBV4-3; size: NA; CDR3: CASSRGQGSSYEQYF; DNA: TGCGCCAGCAGCCGGGGACAGGGGAGTTCCTACGAGCAGTACTTC
J: TRBJ1-5; D: NA; V: TRBV7-2; size: many; CDR3: CASSLRSAASQPQHF; DNA: TGTGCCAGCAGCTTAAGATCGGCGGCTAGCCAGCCCCAGCATTTT
J: TRBJ2-5; D: NA; V: TRBV9; size: NA; CDR3: CASSVGPGQETQYF; DNA: TGTGCCAGCAGCGTAGGACCGGGCCAAGAGACCCAGTACTTC
J: TRBJ2-1; D: TRBD1; V: TRBV19; size: many; CDR3: CASSRQGNYNEQFF; DNA: TGTGCTAGCAGCAGACAGGGGAACTACAATGAGCAGTTCTTC
J: TRBJ1-5; D: TRBD1; V: TRBV6-6; size: many; CDR3: CASTMTGGQPQHF; DNA: TGTGCCAGCACCATGACAGGGGGTCAGCCCCAGCATTTT
J: TRBJ1-1; D: NA; V: TRBV6-1; size: few; CDR3: CASREPMGHAAFF; DNA: TGTGCCAGCAGGGAACCCATGGGACATGCGGCTTTCTTT
J: TRBJ2-7; D: NA; V: TRBV13; size: NA; CDR3: CASSIQGVSYEQYF; DNA: TGTGCCAGCAGCATACAGGGCGTCTCCTACGAGCAGTACTTC
J: TRBJ2-3; D: NA; V: TRBV20-1; size: NA; CDR3: CSARIGRAEDTQYF; DNA: TGCAGTGCCCGGATCGGACGCGCCGAAGATACGCAGTATTTT
J: TRBJ1-2; D: NA; V: TRBV29-1; size: NA; CDR3: CSVEGHPGYGYTF; DNA: TGCAGCGTTGAAGGGCATCCGGGCTATGGCTACACCTTC
J: TRBJ2-7; D: NA; V: TRBV3-1; size: NA; CDR3: CASSQEGQRNEQYF; DNA: TGTGCCAGCAGCCAAGAAGGGCAGAGGAACGAGCAGTACTTC
J: TRBJ2-3; D: TRBD2; V: TRBV4-3; size: many; CDR3: CASSLGLAGGPSTDTQYF; DNA: TGCGCCAGCAGCCTGGGACTAGCGGGGGGCCCTAGCACAGATACGCAGTATTTT
J: TRBJ1-6; D: TRBD1; V: TRBV7-2; size: few; CDR3: CASSSGGTGNNSPLHF; DNA: TGTGCCAGCAGCTCGGGGGGGACAGGAAATAATTCACCCCTCCACTTT
J: TRBJ1-1; D: NA; V: TRBV6-2/TRBV6-3; size: few; CDR3: CASHYSGGGNTEAFF; DNA: TGTGCCAGCCATTACTCGGGCGGAGGGAACACTGAAGCTTTCTTT
J: TRBJ1-5; D: NA; V: TRBV19; size: many; CDR3: CASRSIGVRGNQPQHF; DNA: TGTGCCAGTAGATCAATCGGAGTGAGGGGCAATCAGCCCCAGCATTTT